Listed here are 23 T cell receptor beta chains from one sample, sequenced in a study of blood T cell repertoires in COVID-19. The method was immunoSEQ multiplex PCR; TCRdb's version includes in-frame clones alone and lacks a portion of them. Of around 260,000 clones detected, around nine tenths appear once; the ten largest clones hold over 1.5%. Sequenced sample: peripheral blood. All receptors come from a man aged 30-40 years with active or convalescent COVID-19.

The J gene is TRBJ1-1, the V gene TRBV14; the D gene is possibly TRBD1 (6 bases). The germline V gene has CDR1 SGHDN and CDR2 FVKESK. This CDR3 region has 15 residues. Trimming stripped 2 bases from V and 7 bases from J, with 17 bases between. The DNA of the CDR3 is TGTGCCAGCAGCCAACGTTACAGGGAACCTAATGAAGCTTTCTTT. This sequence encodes CASSQRYREPNEAFF. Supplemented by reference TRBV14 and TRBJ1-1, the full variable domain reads EAGVTQFPSHSVIEKGQTVTLRCDPISGHDNLYWYRRVMGKEIKFLLHFVKESKQDESGMPNNRFLAERTGGTYSTLKVQPAELEDSGVYFCASSQRYREPNEAFFGQGTRLTVV.

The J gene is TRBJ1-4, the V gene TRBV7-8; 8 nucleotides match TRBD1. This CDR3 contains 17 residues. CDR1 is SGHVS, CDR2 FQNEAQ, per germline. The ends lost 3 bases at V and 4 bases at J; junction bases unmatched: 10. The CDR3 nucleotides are TGTGCCAGCAGCTTTGGGATAGGACAGGGATTTAATGAAAAACTGTTTTTT. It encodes CASSFGIGQGFNEKLFF.

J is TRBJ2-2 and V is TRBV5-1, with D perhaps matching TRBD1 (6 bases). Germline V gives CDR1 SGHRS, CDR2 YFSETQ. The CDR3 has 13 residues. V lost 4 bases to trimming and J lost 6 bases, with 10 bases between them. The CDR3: CASSPGVPGELFF. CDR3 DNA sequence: TGCGCCAGCAGCCCAGGGGTTCCCGGGGAGCTGTTTTTT.

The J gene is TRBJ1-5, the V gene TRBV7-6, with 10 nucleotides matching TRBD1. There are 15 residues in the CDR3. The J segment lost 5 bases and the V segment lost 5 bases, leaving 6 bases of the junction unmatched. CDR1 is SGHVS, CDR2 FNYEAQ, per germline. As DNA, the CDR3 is TGTGCCAGCAGCGCGGGACAGGGGAGGCATCAGCCCCAGCATTTT. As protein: CASSAGQGRHQPQHF.

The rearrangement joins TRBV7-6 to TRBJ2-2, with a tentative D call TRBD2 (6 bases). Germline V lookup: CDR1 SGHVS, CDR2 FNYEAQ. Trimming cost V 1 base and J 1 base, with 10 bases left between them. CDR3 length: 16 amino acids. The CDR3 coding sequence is TGTGCCAGCAGCTTAGGTTTGCGGGGGAACACCGGGGAGCTGTTTTTT. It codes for CASSLGLRGNTGELFF.

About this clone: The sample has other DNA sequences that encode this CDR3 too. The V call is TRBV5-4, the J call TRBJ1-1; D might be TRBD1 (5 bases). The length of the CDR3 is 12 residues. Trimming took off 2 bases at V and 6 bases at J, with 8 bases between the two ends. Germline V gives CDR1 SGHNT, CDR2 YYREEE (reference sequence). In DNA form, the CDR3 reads TGTGCCAGCAGCTTTGGAGGGGCTGAAGCTTTCTTT. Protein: CASSFGGAEAFF.

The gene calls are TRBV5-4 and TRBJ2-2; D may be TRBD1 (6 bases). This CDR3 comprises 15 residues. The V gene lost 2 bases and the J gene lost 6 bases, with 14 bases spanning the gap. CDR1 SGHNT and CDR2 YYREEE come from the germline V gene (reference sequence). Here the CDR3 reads CASSFAGAGSGELFF. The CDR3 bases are TGTGCCAGCAGCTTTGCAGGGGCGGGTTCCGGGGAGCTGTTTTTT.

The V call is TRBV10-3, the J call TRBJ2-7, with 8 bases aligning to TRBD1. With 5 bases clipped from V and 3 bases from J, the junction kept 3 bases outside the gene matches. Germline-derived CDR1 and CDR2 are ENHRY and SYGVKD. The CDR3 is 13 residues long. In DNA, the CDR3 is TGTGCCATCAGTCCAGACAGGGGCTACGAGCAGTACTTC. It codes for CAISPDRGYEQYF.

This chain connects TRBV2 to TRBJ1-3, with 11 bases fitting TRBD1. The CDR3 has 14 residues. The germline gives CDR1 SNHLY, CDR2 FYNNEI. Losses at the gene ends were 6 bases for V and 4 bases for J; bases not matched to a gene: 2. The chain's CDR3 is CASRDRGPGNTIYF. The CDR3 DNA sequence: TGTGCCAGCAGGGACAGGGGGCCAGGAAACACCATATATTTT.

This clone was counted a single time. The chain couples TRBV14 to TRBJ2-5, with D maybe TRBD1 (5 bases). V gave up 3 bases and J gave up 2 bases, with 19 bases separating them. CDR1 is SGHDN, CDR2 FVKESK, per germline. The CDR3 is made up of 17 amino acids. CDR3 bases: TGTGCCAGCAGCCACAGACATGGGGCCCAAATACAAGAGACCCAGTACTTC. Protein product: CASSHRHGAQIQETQYF.

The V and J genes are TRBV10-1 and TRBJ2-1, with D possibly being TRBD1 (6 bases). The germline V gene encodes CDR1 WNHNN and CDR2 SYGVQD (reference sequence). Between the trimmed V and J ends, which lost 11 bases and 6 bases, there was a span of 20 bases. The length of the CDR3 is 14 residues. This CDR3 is CAGYGQRSANEQFF. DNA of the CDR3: TGCGCCGGGTATGGACAGAGATCGGCCAATGAGCAGTTCTTC.

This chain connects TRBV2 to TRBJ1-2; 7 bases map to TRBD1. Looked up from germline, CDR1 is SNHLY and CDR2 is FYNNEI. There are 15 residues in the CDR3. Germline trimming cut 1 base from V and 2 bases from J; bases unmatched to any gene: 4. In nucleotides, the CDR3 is TGTGCCAGCAGTGAAGTTAGGGACAGCAACTATGGCTACACCTTC. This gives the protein CASSEVRDSNYGYTF.

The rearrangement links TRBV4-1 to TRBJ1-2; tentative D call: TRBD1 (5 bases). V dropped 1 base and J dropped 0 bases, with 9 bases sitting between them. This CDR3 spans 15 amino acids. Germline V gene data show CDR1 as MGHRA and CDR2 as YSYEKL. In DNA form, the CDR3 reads TGCGCCAGCAGCCAAGGCGGGGGAACTAACTATGGCTACACCTTC. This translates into CASSQGGGTNYGYTF.

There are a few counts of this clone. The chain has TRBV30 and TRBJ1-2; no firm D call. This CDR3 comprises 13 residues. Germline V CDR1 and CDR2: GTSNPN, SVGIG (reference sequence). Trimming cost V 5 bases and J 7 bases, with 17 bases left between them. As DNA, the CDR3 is TGTGCCTGGGAGGATTCTATTGCGGTTGGCTACACCTTC. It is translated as CAWEDSIAVGYTF.

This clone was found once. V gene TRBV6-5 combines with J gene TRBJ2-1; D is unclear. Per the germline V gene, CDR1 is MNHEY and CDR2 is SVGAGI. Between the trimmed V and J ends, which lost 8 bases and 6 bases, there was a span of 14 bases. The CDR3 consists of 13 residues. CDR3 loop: CASLLGEFNEQFF. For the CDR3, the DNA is TGTGCCAGCCTATTAGGAGAGTTCAATGAGCAGTTCTTC.

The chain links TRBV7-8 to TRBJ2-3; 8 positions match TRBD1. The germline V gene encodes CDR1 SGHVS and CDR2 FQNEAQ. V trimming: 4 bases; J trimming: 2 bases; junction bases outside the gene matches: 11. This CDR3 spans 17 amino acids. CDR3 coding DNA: TGTGCCAGCAGCTCTAGAGCCGGGACAGGATACACAGATACGCAGTATTTT. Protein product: CASSSRAGTGYTDTQYF.

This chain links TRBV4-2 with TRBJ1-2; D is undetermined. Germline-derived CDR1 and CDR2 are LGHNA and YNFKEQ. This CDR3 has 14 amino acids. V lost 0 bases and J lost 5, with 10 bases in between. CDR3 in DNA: TGTGCCAGCAGCCAAGAGTCCAGAAATTATGGCTACACCTTC. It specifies CASSQESRNYGYTF.

Written as DNA, the CDR3 is TGTGCCAGCAGCAGCGACAGTGAGGTCCCACGGGGGTATGGCTACACCTTC. Its translation: CASSSDSEVPRGYGYTF. V gene TRBV27 combines with J gene TRBJ1-2; TRBD1 might be the D (5 bases). Germline CDR1 is MNHEY and CDR2 is SMNVEV (reference sequence). V lost 6 bases, J lost 5 bases, and 25 bases lay in between. The CDR3 runs 17 residues.

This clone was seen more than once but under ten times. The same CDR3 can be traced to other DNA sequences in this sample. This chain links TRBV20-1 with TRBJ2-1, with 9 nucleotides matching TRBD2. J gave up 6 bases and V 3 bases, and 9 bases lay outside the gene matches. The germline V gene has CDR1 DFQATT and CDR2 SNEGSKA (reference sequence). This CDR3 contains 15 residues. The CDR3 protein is CSASPGRGGANEQFF. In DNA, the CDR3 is TGCAGTGCTAGTCCGGGGCGCGGGGGGGCCAATGAGCAGTTCTTC.

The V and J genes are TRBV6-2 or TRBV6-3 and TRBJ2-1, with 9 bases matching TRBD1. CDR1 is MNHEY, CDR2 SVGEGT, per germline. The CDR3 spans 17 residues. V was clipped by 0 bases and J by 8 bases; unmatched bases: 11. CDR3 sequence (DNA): TGTGCCAGCAGTTACTCTAGACAGGGGGTGAAAGTTTATGAGCAGTTCTTC. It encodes CASSYSRQGVKVYEQFF.

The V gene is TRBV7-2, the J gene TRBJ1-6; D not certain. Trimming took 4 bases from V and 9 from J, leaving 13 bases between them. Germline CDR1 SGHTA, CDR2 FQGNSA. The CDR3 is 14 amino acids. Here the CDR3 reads CASSSEPRGSPLHF. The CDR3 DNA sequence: TGTGCCAGCAGCTCCGAGCCCCGCGGTTCACCCCTCCACTTT.

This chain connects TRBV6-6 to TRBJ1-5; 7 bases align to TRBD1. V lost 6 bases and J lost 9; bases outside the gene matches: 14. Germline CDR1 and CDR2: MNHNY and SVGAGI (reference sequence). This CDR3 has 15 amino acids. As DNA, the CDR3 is TGTGCCAGCAGGCTCGGGACAGATAGAAGAGGGCCCCAGCATTTT. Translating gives CASRLGTDRRGPQHF.

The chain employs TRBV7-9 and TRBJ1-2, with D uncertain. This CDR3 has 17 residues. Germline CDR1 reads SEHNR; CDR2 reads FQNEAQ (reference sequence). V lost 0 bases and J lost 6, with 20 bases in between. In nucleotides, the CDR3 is TGTGCCAGCAGCTTAGCCCCTGTGGGCGGGTCGGGCCATGGCTACACCTTC. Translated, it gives CASSLAPVGGSGHGYTF.